The 7 T cell receptor beta chains below were found in one sample sequenced in a study of cytomegalovirus exposure and HLA in healthy donors listed by TCRdb under 2017. Library method: the immunoSEQ multiplex PCR assay. For the multiplex PCR, a mixture combining 60 forward primers for TCR Vbeta segments and 13 reverse primers for TCR Jbeta segments was used. TCRdb mirrors the immuneACCESS table, restricted to in-frame sequences. Some clones are absent from its copies; in checked studies, under half trace to an unresolved V gene, and the reason for the others is unknown. Recorded for this sample are around 190,000 clones; roughly 80% of them occurred a single time. Around 3.5% of the sample is held by the ten biggest clonotypes. Material: PBMCs. The receptor source for this set is a man aged 35 to 55 in good health and CMV-seropositive.

The V and J genes are TRBV5-1 and TRBJ2-2, with TRBD1 matching over 8 bases. The CDR3 is 15 residues long. J lost 8 bases, V lost 4 bases, and 10 bases had no gene match. The V gene's germline CDR1 is SGHRS and CDR2 YFSETQ. CDR3 coding DNA: TGCGCCAGCAGCCCTGGACAGGGTACATCGGGGGAGCTGTTTTTT. Amino acids: CASSPGQGTSGELFF.

The chain links TRBV4-3 to TRBJ1-1; a possible D gene is TRBD1 (6 bases). Trimming took 0 bases from V and 1 from J, leaving 12 bases between them. Germline V lookup: CDR1 LGHNA, CDR2 YSLEER. This CDR3 has 16 amino acids. CDR3 loop: CASSQDRWGQNTEAFF. The DNA of the CDR3 is TGCGCCAGCAGCCAAGATCGGTGGGGGCAGAACACTGAAGCTTTCTTT.

The chain combines TRBV11-2 with TRBJ1-5; TRBD1 matches 11 bases. CDR1 is SGHAT and CDR2 is FQNNGV in the germline V gene. The CDR3 extends over 18 amino acids. The junction had 11 bases not matched to a gene; V was cut back by 5 bases and J by 2 bases. The CDR3 bases are TGTGCCAGCAGCCCTGGACAGGGGGCGCGCATCGGCAATCAGCCCCAGCATTTT. Translated: CASSPGQGARIGNQPQHF.

The chain carries TRBV19 and TRBJ1-2; 7 bases align to TRBD1. The V gene's germline CDR1 is LNHDA and CDR2 SQIVND (reference sequence). V lost 7 bases, J lost 4 bases, and 9 bases stayed unmatched. This CDR3 is 14 amino acids long. The CDR3 DNA reads as TGTGCCAGTACAGACAGGGTGGAGGTCTATGGCTACACCTTC. Encoded protein: CASTDRVEVYGYTF.

This chain uses TRBV5-6 with TRBJ2-7, with TRBD2 identical over 11 bases. V dropped 0 bases and J dropped 3; count of bases not matched to a gene: 5. The CDR3 consists of 16 residues. From germline, CDR1 is SGHDT and CDR2 YYEEEE. The CDR3 protein is CASSLGSGTSGYEQYF. The CDR3 region has the DNA TGTGCCAGCAGCTTGGGTTCGGGGACTAGCGGCTACGAGCAGTACTTC.

The J gene is TRBJ1-3, the V gene TRBV6-1; tentatively, D is TRBD1 (5 bases). Trimming removed 4 bases at V and 0 bases at J, with 13 bases between. CDR3 size: 16 residues. CDR1 and CDR2 from the germline V gene are MNHNS and SASEGT. CDR3 DNA: TGTGCCAGCAGTGGGGCCCGGGGGGGCTCTGGAAACACCATATATTTT. Residues: CASSGARGGSGNTIYF.

The rearrangement joins TRBV6-1 to TRBJ1-5; D unresolved. CDR1 and CDR2 from the germline V gene are MNHNS and SASEGT. This CDR3 comprises 12 residues. The germline V and J ends were trimmed by 6 bases and 4 bases, with 7 bases remaining between them. The CDR3 DNA reads as TGTGCCAGCAGGGAGAATAATCAGCCCCAGCATTTT. It yields the protein CASRENNQPQHF.